The 23 T cell receptor beta chains listed next were all sequenced from one sample in a study of blood T cell repertoires in COVID-19. Libraries were prepared by immunoSEQ multiplex PCR; TCRdb keeps only in-frame clonotypes and omits some of them. The sample consists of tens of thousands of clones, 90% to 95% of them appearing once. Specimen: peripheral blood. Every receptor here comes from a human donor with active COVID-19. The donor label of this sample is uncertain.

The chain has TRBV11-2 and TRBJ2-7; 9 bases fit TRBD1. J lost 7 bases, V lost 1 base, and 2 bases had no gene match. In germline, CDR1 is SGHAT, CDR2 FQNNGV. This CDR3 is 13 amino acids long. The CDR3, as DNA: TGTGCCAGCAGCTTAGTAGGGACAGGGGAGCAGTACTTC. Protein sequence: CASSLVGTGEQYF.

The chain links TRBV11-3 to TRBJ2-7, with TRBD2 matching over 8 bases. Trimming removed 0 bases from V and 5 bases from J; junction bases left unmatched: 21. CDR1 is SGHNT, CDR2 YENEEA, per germline. The CDR3 is 20 amino acids. In DNA, the CDR3 is TGTGCCAGCAGCTTAGAATGGGGTAGGCTAGCGGGCGCACGTCCGCACGAGCAGTACTTC. It specifies CASSLEWGRLAGARPHEQYF.

J is TRBJ1-1 and V is TRBV29-1, with 8 nucleotides matching TRBD1. After removal of 5 bases from V and 1 base from J, the junction contained 9 bases not matched to a gene. Germline lookup yields CDR1 SQVTM and CDR2 ANQGSEA. The CDR3 runs 15 residues. In nucleotides, the CDR3 is TGCAGCGTTAACAGGGGGTTCGAGAGGAACACTGAAGCTTTCTTT. This codes for CSVNRGFERNTEAFF.

This clone was seen just once. This sequence joins TRBV6-5 and TRBJ2-5; TRBD2 aligns across 12 bases. Trimming took 2 bases from V and 5 from J; bases not matched to a gene: 3. The CDR3 extends over 15 amino acids. Per the germline V gene, CDR1 is MNHEY and CDR2 is SVGAGI. The CDR3 DNA reads as TGTGCCAGCAGTTACCTAGCGGGGGGGCGGGAGACCCAGTACTTC. As protein: CASSYLAGGRETQYF.

The chain carries TRBV7-9 and TRBJ2-3, with 8 bases lining up with TRBD1. This CDR3 is built from 16 residues. Germline V gene lookup returns CDR1 SEHNR and CDR2 FQNEAQ (reference sequence). Unmatched junction bases numbered 7, after V lost 5 bases and J lost 0 bases. The CDR3 DNA follows: TGTGCCAGCAGCCTGCAGGGGGCAAGAAGCACAGATACGCAGTATTTT. It encodes CASSLQGARSTDTQYF. Combining the CDR3 with reference TRBV7-9 and TRBJ2-3 gives the whole variable domain DTGVSQNPRHKITKRGQNVTFRCDPISEHNRLYWYRQTLGQGPEFLTYFQNEAQLEKSRLLSDRFSAERPKGSFSTLEIQRTEQGDSAMYLCASSLQGARSTDTQYFGPGTRLTVL.

CDR3 loop: CASSVGSSGIQETQYF. In DNA, the CDR3 is TGTGCCAGCAGCGTAGGTTCTAGCGGGATCCAAGAGACCCAGTACTTC. The V and J genes are TRBV9 and TRBJ2-5; 9 bases align to TRBD2. Trimming cost V 0 bases and J 1 base; bases outside gene matches: 4. This CDR3 spans 16 amino acids. In germline, CDR1 is SGDLS, CDR2 YYNGEE.

V gene TRBV24-1 combines with J gene TRBJ1-1; D remains unclear. V lost 8 bases, J lost 2 bases, and 20 bases lay in between. CDR3 length equals 16 residues. CDR1 and CDR2 (germline): KGHDR, SFDVKD. Here the CDR3 reads CATTQSGPTRNTEAFF. CDR3 DNA: TGTGCCACCACCCAATCGGGTCCAACGAGAAACACTGAAGCTTTCTTT.

This sequence joins TRBV9 and TRBJ2-1; a possible D gene is TRBD2 (6 bases). The germline gives CDR1 SGDLS, CDR2 YYNGEE. This CDR3 spans 17 amino acids. Trimming took 0 bases from V and 8 from J, leaving 21 bases between them. The CDR3 loop reads CASSVVPLGGGGYEQFF. The CDR3 DNA reads TGTGCCAGCAGCGTAGTGCCCCTGGGGGGAGGCGGCTATGAGCAGTTCTTC.

The chain is built from TRBV7-9 and TRBJ2-5, with D perhaps TRBD1 (5 bases). Per the germline V gene, CDR1 is SEHNR and CDR2 is FQNEAQ (reference sequence). This CDR3 is built from 15 residues. Trimming stripped 1 base from V and 4 bases from J, with 13 bases between. In nucleotides, the CDR3 is TGTGCCAGCAGCTTAGTTGCAGGGCTCGGAGAGACCCAGTACTTC. This encodes CASSLVAGLGETQYF.

J is TRBJ1-5 and V is TRBV5-1; TRBD1 is a possible D gene (5 bases). This CDR3 region has 15 residues. Trimming shortened V by 4 bases and J by 0 bases, and 11 bases separated the two germline ends. The germline CDR1 and CDR2 sequences are SGHRS and YFSETQ. CDR3 sequence (DNA): TGCGCCAGCAGCCTGGAGGGGAATAGCAATCAGCCCCAGCATTTT. It codes for CASSLEGNSNQPQHF. Complete variable domain (other parts from reference TRBV5-1 and TRBJ1-5): KAGVTQTPRYLIKTRGQQVTLSCSPISGHRSVSWYQQTPGQGLQFLFEYFSETQRNKGNFPGRFSGRQFSNSRSEMNVSTLELGDSALYLCASSLEGNSNQPQHFGDGTRLSIL.

This clone has a single count. The chain carries TRBV5-1 and TRBJ2-5, with D uncertain. Germline values: CDR1 SGHRS, CDR2 YFSETQ. This CDR3 contains 13 residues. The germline V and J ends were trimmed by 4 bases and 3 bases, with 10 bases remaining between them. CDR3 amino acids: CASSLGSKETQYF. Here the CDR3 DNA reads TGCGCCAGCAGCCTAGGATCTAAAGAGACCCAGTACTTC.

The chain is built from TRBV11-3 and TRBJ2-2; 7 bases line up with TRBD2. The germline CDR1 and CDR2 sequences are SGHNT and YENEEA. Trimming took 5 bases from V and 8 from J; bases not matched to a gene: 8. The CDR3 loop spans 14 amino acids. The CDR3 loop reads CASSPSRGEGELFF. The DNA of the CDR3 is TGTGCCAGCAGCCCCTCCCGGGGGGAAGGGGAGCTGTTTTTT.

The gene calls are TRBV4-1 and TRBJ2-2; TRBD2 might be the D (6 bases). This CDR3 comprises 16 residues. Germline V gene sequence: CDR1 MGHRA, CDR2 YSYEKL. Trimming took 4 bases from V and 5 from J, leaving 17 bases between them. The CDR3 spells CASSRTPGLMTGELFF. CDR3 DNA: TGCGCCAGCAGCCGAACACCGGGACTGATGACCGGGGAGCTGTTTTTT.

Points on this clone: One junction end does not reproduce the germline sequence, and a read error may be involved. The rearrangement uses TRBV7-7 and TRBJ2-5; 11 positions agree with TRBD1. Germline loops: CDR1 SSHAT, CDR2 FNYEAQ (reference sequence). This CDR3 has 15 residues. CDR3 sequence reads: CASSPPGTGGETQYF. The CDR3 DNA reads TGTGCTAGCAGCCCCCCCGGGACAGGGGGAGAGACCCAGTACTTC.

In DNA, the CDR3 is TGTGCCACCAGTGACCCGGGACAGCCCTACAATGAGCAGTTCTTC. This sequence encodes CATSDPGQPYNEQFF. J is TRBJ2-1 and V is TRBV24-1; 7 nucleotides match TRBD1. J lost 2 bases, V lost 4 bases, and 4 bases had no gene match. CDR1 and CDR2 (germline): KGHDR, SFDVKD. CDR3 length equals 15 residues.

This chain joins TRBV19 and TRBJ2-5; 9 nucleotides match TRBD1. Germline V gene data show CDR1 as LNHDA and CDR2 as SQIVND (reference sequence). Trimming took 4 bases from V and 4 from J; bases not matched to a gene: 4. CDR3 length: 14 amino acids. CDR3 protein: CASSRQGVGETQYF. In DNA form, the CDR3 reads TGTGCCAGTAGTAGACAGGGGGTTGGAGAGACCCAGTACTTC. The whole variable domain, filled in from reference TRBV19 and TRBJ2-5, reads DGGITQSPKYLFRKEGQNVTLSCEQNLNHDAMYWYRQDPGQGLRLIYYSQIVNDFQKGDIAEGYSVSREKKESFPLTVTSAQKNPTAFYLCASSRQGVGETQYFGPGTRLLVL.

The chain links TRBV6-6 to TRBJ1-3; 7 positions match TRBD1. CDR1 and CDR2 (germline): MNHNY, SVGAGI (reference sequence). The CDR3 consists of 16 residues. Trimming cost V 5 bases and J 2 bases; bases outside gene matches: 9. The CDR3 is CASSRQGDAPGNTIYF. The CDR3, as DNA: TGTGCCAGCAGTCGACAGGGTGATGCTCCTGGAAACACCATATATTTT.

This rearrangement joins TRBV28 to TRBJ1-4; tentative D call: TRBD1 (5 bases). CDR1 and CDR2 (germline): MDHEN, SYDVKM. V dropped 5 bases and J dropped 5 bases, with 15 bases sitting between them. The CDR3 runs to 15 residues. As DNA, the CDR3 is TGTGCCAGCAGTGTCTTGGGGGGGTGGAATGAAAAACTGTTTTTT. It codes for CASSVLGGWNEKLFF.

The chain combines TRBV19 with TRBJ2-1; TRBD2 agrees at 11 bases. This CDR3 region has 16 residues. Germline V gene lookup returns CDR1 LNHDA and CDR2 SQIVND (reference sequence). V trimming: 10 bases; J trimming: 4 bases; junction bases outside the gene matches: 12. For the CDR3, the DNA is TGTGCCACCATGTCAAGGGGGACTAGCGGTTACAATGAGCAGTTCTTC. Protein sequence: CATMSRGTSGYNEQFF.

This clone was counted a few times. This chain connects TRBV7-2 to TRBJ2-3, with 15 bases lining up with TRBD2. The CDR3 consists of 15 residues. V was pared by 5 bases and J by 5 bases, with 2 bases of the junction left unmatched. The germline gives CDR1 SGHTA, CDR2 FQGNSA. This CDR3 reads CASSPGLAGGDTQYF. For the CDR3, the DNA is TGTGCCAGCAGCCCGGGACTAGCGGGAGGAGATACGCAGTATTTT.

The chain carries TRBV18 and TRBJ2-1; 8 nucleotides agree with TRBD1. The germline V gene has CDR1 KGHSH and CDR2 LQKENI. The CDR3 runs 15 residues. The J segment lost 5 bases and the V segment lost 8 bases, leaving 11 bases of the junction unmatched. The DNA of the CDR3 is TGTGCCAGCCCAAAAGGACAGGGTTGGAACAATGAGCAGTTCTTC. This codes for CASPKGQGWNNEQFF.

CDR3 protein: CASSAPGQGSEQYF. DNA for the CDR3: TGTGCCAGCAGTGCCCCGGGACAGGGATCCGAGCAGTACTTC. This sequence joins TRBV28 and TRBJ2-7, with 9 positions matching TRBD1. J lost 6 bases, V lost 5 bases, and 8 bases had no gene match. Germline V gives CDR1 MDHEN, CDR2 SYDVKM. The CDR3 runs to 14 residues.

The V call is TRBV5-1, the J call TRBJ2-7, with 7 bases identical to TRBD2. V shed 3 bases and J 5 bases; nucleotides not matched to a gene: 8. CDR3 length: 14 residues. Germline V gene lookup returns CDR1 SGHRS and CDR2 YFSETQ. The CDR3 here is CASSSTAGLNEQYF. DNA for the CDR3: TGCGCCAGCAGCTCCACAGCGGGGCTGAACGAGCAGTACTTC.